What follows describes a single TCR beta chain. This sample is drawn from a study of early T cells in non-severe SARS-CoV-2 infection. TCRdb used MiXCR to reprocess the 5' RACE reads, holding one entry per CDR3 protein. The sample carries tens of thousands of distinct CDR3 sequences, more than 7% recorded once. CDR1 is SGHTS and CDR2 is YDEGEE in the germline V gene. This CDR3 spans 16 amino acids. V shed 3 bases, J shed 5 bases, and the junction held 6 bases outside the gene matches. The receptor comes from an adult who was a healthcare worker with PCR-confirmed SARS-CoV-2 infection or an uninfected control (not recorded which). Specimen: whole blood. The V gene is TRBV5-8, the J gene TRBJ2-3; 13 bases fit TRBD2. In DNA form, the CDR3 reads TGTGCCAGCAGCTCAGGACTAGCGGGAGTTAGAGATACGCAGTATTTT. Translating it yields CASSSGLAGVRDTQYF.